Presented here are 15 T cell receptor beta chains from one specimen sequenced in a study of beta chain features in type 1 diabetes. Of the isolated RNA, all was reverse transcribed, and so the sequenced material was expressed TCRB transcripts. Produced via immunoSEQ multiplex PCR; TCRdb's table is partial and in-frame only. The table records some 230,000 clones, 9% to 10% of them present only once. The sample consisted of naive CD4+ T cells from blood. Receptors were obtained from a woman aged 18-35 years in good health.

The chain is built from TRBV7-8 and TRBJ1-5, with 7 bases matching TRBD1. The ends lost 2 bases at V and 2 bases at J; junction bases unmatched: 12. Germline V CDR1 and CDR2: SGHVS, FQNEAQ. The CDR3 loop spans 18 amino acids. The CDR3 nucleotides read TGTGCCAGCAGCTTACGTCGGGCCTTAGGGACAGGCAATCAGCCCCAGCATTTT. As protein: CASSLRRALGTGNQPQHF.

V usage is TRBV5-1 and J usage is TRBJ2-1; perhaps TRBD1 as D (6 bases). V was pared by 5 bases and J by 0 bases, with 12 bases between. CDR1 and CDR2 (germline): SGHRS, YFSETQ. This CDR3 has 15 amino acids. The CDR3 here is CASSSQGSSYNEQFF. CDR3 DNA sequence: TGCGCCAGCAGTTCGCAGGGGAGCTCCTACAATGAGCAGTTCTTC.

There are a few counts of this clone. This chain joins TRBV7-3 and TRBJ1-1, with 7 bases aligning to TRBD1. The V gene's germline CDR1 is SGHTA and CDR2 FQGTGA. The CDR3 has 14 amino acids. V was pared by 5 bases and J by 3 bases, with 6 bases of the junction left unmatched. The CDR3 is CASSRAGGYTEAFF. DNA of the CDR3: TGTGCCAGCAGCCGAGCAGGGGGTTACACTGAAGCTTTCTTT.

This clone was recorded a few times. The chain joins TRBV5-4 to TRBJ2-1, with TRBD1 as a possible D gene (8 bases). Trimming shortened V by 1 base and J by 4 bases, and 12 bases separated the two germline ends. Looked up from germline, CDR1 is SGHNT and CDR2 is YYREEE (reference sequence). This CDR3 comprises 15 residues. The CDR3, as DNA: TGTGCCAGCAGCTTGTACAGGGGGGGATACAATGAGCAGTTCTTC. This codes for CASSLYRGGYNEQFF. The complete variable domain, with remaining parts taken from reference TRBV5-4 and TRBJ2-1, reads ETGVTQSPTHLIKTRGQQVTLRCSSQSGHNTVSWYQQALGQGPQFIFQYYREEENGRGNFPPRFSGLQFPNYSSELNVNALELDDSALYLCASSLYRGGYNEQFFGPGTRLTVL.

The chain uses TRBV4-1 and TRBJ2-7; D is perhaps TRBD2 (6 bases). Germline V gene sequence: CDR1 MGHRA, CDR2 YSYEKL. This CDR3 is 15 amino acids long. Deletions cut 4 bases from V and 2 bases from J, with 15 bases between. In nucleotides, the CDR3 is TGCGCCAGCAGCCTTATGGGACTTACTACCTACGAGCAGTACTTC. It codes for CASSLMGLTTYEQYF.

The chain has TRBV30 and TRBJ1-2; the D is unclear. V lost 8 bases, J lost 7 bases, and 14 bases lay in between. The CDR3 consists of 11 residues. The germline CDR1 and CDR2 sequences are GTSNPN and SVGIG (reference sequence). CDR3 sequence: CAGPSGVGYTF. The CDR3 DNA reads TGTGCCGGCCCGTCCGGAGTTGGCTACACCTTC.

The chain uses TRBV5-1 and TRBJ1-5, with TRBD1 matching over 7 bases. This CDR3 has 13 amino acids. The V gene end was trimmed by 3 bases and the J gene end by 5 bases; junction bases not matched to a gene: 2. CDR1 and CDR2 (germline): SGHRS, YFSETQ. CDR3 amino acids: CASSWGTDQPQHF. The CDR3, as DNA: TGCGCCAGCAGCTGGGGGACAGATCAGCCCCAGCATTTT.

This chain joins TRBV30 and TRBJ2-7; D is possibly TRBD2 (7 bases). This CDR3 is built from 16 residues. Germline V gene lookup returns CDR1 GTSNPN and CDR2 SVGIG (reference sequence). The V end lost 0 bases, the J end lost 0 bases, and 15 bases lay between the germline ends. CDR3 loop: CAWSVGGGGASYEQYF. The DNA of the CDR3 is TGTGCCTGGAGTGTAGGGGGGGGCGGGGCCTCCTACGAGCAGTACTTC.

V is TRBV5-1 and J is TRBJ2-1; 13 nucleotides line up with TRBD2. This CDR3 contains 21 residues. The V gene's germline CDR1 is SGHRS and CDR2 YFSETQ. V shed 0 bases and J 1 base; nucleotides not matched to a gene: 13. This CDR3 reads CASSLVSLAGGPKWSYNEQFF. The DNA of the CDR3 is TGCGCCAGCAGCTTGGTCTCACTAGCGGGAGGGCCTAAGTGGTCCTACAATGAGCAGTTCTTC.

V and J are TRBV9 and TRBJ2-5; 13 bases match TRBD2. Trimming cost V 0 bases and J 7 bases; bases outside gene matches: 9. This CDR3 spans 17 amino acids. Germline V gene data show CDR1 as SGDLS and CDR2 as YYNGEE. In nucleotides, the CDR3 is TGTGCCAGCAGCGTAGACTCCGGACTAGCGGGGGTGTGGACCCAGTACTTC. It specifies CASSVDSGLAGVWTQYF.

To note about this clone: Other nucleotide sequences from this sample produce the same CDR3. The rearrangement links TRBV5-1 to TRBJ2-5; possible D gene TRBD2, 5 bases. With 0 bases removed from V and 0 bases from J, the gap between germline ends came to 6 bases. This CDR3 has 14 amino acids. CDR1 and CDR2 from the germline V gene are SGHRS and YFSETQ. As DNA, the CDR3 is TGCGCCAGCAGCTTGGGGGGAGACCAAGAGACCCAGTACTTC. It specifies CASSLGGDQETQYF.

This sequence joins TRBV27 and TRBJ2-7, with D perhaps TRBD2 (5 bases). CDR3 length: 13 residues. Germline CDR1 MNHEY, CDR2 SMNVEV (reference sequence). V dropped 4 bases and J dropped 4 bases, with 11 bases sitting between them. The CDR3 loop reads CASSWRPAYEQYF. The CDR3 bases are TGTGCCAGCAGTTGGAGGCCAGCATACGAGCAGTACTTC.

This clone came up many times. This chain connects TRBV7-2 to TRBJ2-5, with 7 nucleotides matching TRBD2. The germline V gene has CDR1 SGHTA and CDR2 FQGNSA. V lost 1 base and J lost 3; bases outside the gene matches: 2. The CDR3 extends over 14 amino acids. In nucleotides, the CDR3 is TGTGCCAGCAGCTTAGGGGCGGGGGAAGAGACCCAGTACTTC. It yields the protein CASSLGAGEETQYF.

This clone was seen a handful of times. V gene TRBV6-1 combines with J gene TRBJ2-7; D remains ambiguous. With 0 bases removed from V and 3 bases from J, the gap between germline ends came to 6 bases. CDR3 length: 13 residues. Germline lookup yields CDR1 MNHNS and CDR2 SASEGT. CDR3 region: CASSEALDYEQYF. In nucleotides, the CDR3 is TGTGCCAGCAGTGAAGCGCTAGACTACGAGCAGTACTTC.

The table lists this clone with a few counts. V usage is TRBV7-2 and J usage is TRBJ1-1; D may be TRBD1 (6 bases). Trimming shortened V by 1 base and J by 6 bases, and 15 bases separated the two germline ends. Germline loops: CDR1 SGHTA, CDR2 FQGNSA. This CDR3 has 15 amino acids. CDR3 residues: CASSLEFFRGAEAFF. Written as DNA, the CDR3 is TGTGCCAGCAGCTTAGAATTTTTCAGGGGAGCTGAAGCTTTCTTT.